This T cell receptor (beta chain) was recorded in a study of blood T cell repertoires in COVID-19. Study summary: Samples taken during acute and convalescent COVID-19 were collected in the United States, Italy and Spain. From T cells, B-cell-depleted T cells, or PBMCs came the material, which was cDNA or gDNA.

This CDR3 comprises 18 residues. Germline CDR1 is KGHSH and CDR2 is LQKENI. Trimming pared 1 base from V and 3 bases from J, leaving 22 bases between. In the original workflow: From reference gene primer amplification, estimates of nucleated cell counts were derived. Assay used: immunoSEQ multiplex PCR; TCRdb lists only in-frame clones, some missing. That table gives V, J and clone size, and the DNA gave D and trimming. Among 120,000 to 150,000 clones, just over 85% were seen once, and the ten largest hold 8.2%. This TCR came from a woman aged 60 to 75 with acute or convalescent COVID-19. What was sequenced was peripheral blood. The chain recombines TRBV18 with TRBJ2-7, with a possible D match to TRBD1 (6 bases). CDR3: CASSPLLPSTGLIYEQYF. CDR3 nucleotides: TGTGCCAGCTCACCACTTCTGCCCTCGACAGGACTCATCTACGAGCAGTACTTC.